These 11 T cell receptor beta chains were sequenced from one sample in a study of human T cells and chemical hapten exposure. TCRdb reprocessed the RACE reads with MiXCR, giving one entry per CDR3 protein. The table lists about 120,000 distinct CDR3 sequences, 12% of them singletons. As to time point: patch test 1, 2 weeks after DPC sensitization. The treatment here: therapeutic diphenylcyclopropenone sensitization with weekly scalp DPC. The sample here was whole blood, taken in connection with sensitization to the hapten diphenylcyclopropenone (DPC). The source of these receptors is a woman between 50 and 59 years old with alopecia areata. Some clones in this sample may be carry-over from other donors' samples.

The chain carries TRBV20-1 and TRBJ2-3; the D gene is possibly TRBD1 (6 bases). CDR3 length: 11 amino acids. The V end was cut by 5 bases, the J end by 12 bases, with 15 bases between. From germline, CDR1 is DFQATT and CDR2 SNEGSKA (reference sequence). CDR3 sequence: CSAPRQVNQYF. CDR3 coding DNA: TGCAGTGCTCCTCGACAGGTTAATCAGTATTTT.

The V gene is TRBV7-6, the J gene TRBJ2-3, with 8 nucleotides matching TRBD1. CDR1 SGHVS and CDR2 FNYEAQ come from the germline V gene. The CDR3 covers 15 residues. V was pared by 4 bases and J by 6 bases, with 9 bases of the junction left unmatched. The CDR3 DNA reads TGTGCCAGCAGCTCGCGGACAGGGTTGAAGGATACGCAGTATTTT. Its protein product is CASSSRTGLKDTQYF.

The chain joins TRBV10-1 to TRBJ2-7; 10 nucleotides agree with TRBD1. Germline trimming cut 5 bases from V and 0 bases from J; bases unmatched to any gene: 4. The CDR3 has 15 residues. CDR1 is WNHNN and CDR2 is SYGVQD in the germline V gene (reference sequence). The CDR3 coding sequence is TGCGCCAGCAGTAGGGACAGGGGAACCTCCTACGAGCAGTACTTC. This gives the protein CASSRDRGTSYEQYF.

This clonotype has a count of ten or more. This chain joins TRBV7-8 and TRBJ1-5, with unresolved D. The germline V gene has CDR1 SGHVS and CDR2 FQNEAQ. V gave up 3 bases and J gave up 0 bases, with 9 bases separating them. The CDR3 loop spans 15 amino acids. The DNA for the CDR3 is TGTGCCAGCAGCTTTGCTATCAATAGCAATCAGCCCCAGCATTTT. It specifies CASSFAINSNQPQHF.

This chain links TRBV18 with TRBJ1-2; 8 nucleotides match TRBD1. The CDR3 contains 16 residues. Trimming cost V 0 bases and J 3 bases; bases outside gene matches: 6. Germline V CDR1 and CDR2: KGHSH, LQKENI. The CDR3 bases are TGTGCCAGCTCACCACCTCCGGGACAGGCCTACTATGGCTACACCTTC. Its translation is CASSPPPGQAYYGYTF.

The table lists this clonotype with many counts. The chain carries TRBV9 and TRBJ1-4; 8 bases agree with TRBD1. From germline, CDR1 is SGDLS and CDR2 YYNGEE. CDR3 length: 14 residues. Unmatched junction bases numbered 5, after V lost 3 bases and J lost 7 bases. In DNA, the CDR3 is TGTGCCAGCAGCGCCCAGGGGGCTGGTGAAAAACTGTTTTTT. This encodes CASSAQGAGEKLFF.

This clonotype was counted only a few times. The chain uses TRBV28 and TRBJ2-4; D may be TRBD1 (5 bases). The CDR3 is 13 amino acids. The V gene lost 3 bases and the J gene lost 6 bases, with 9 bases spanning the gap. The germline V gene has CDR1 MDHEN and CDR2 SYDVKM. Here the CDR3 reads CASSLPQGNIQYF. CDR3 DNA sequence: TGTGCCAGCAGTTTGCCCCAGGGAAACATTCAGTACTTC.

In its sample, this clonotype was seen many times. The chain couples TRBV7-8 to TRBJ2-1; the D gene could be TRBD1 or TRBD2 (5 bases each). V lost 2 bases and J 6 bases, leaving 14 bases between the germline ends. This CDR3 comprises 15 residues. Germline CDR1 reads SGHVS; CDR2 reads FQNEAQ. CDR3 loop: CASSLNRGRPNEQFF. Here the CDR3 DNA reads TGTGCCAGCAGCTTAAACCGGGGACGGCCCAATGAGCAGTTCTTC.

This clonotype was counted at least ten times. The gene calls are TRBV18 and TRBJ2-1; 10 positions match TRBD1. V shed 6 bases and J 15 bases; nucleotides not matched to a gene: 5. Germline values: CDR1 KGHSH, CDR2 LQKENI. This CDR3 has 11 amino acids. The DNA of the CDR3 is TGTGCCAGCTCTCCGGACAGGGGGATGTTCTTC. It yields the protein CASSPDRGMFF.

The chain recombines TRBV27 with TRBJ2-5; TRBD1 aligns across 12 bases. The ends lost 2 bases at V and 1 base at J; junction bases unmatched: 2. Germline V gene data show CDR1 as MNHEY and CDR2 as SMNVEV (reference sequence). The CDR3 length is 16 residues. DNA of the CDR3: TGTGCCAGCAGTTTAGGGACAGGGGGCCTCCAAGAGACCCAGTACTTC. Translation gives CASSLGTGGLQETQYF.

This clonotype was found many times. This chain joins TRBV29-1 and TRBJ1-1; tentatively, D is TRBD1 (5 bases). The CDR3 spans 15 residues. Trimming took off 1 base at V and 5 bases at J, with 17 bases between the two ends. Germline lookup yields CDR1 SQVTM and CDR2 ANQGSEA. The CDR3 sequence is CSVEVPGRLRTEAFF. CDR3 nucleotides: TGCAGCGTTGAAGTTCCAGGGCGGTTGAGGACTGAAGCTTTCTTT. Variable domain in full (rest from reference TRBV29-1 and TRBJ1-1): SAVISQKPSRDICQRGTSLTIQCQVDSQVTMMFWYRQQPGQSLTLIATANQGSEATYESGFVIDKFPISRPNLTFSTLTVSNMSPEDSSIYLCSVEVPGRLRTEAFFGQGTRLTVV.